Below are 25 T cell receptor beta chains sequenced from a single sample in a study of cytomegalovirus exposure and HLA in healthy donors. In the PCR, 60 Vbeta and 13 Jbeta primers were used. Sequenced by immunoSEQ multiplex PCR; TCRdb stores in-frame clones only, minus some. The table has about 150,000 clones, roughly 83% seen once. The sequencing sample was made of PBMCs. Source of these receptors: a human donor in good health.

The chain combines TRBV6-1 with TRBJ2-7; D is unclear. The CDR3 contains 13 residues. V was trimmed by 2 bases and J by 4 bases, leaving 9 bases between them. Germline lookup yields CDR1 MNHNS and CDR2 SASEGT. CDR3 DNA: TGTGCCAGCAGTGAAAGTCGGAGATACGAGCAGTACTTC. Protein product: CASSESRRYEQYF.

V gene TRBV7-9 combines with J gene TRBJ2-7; 9 bases are a match to TRBD1. The CDR3 is 14 residues long. Germline values: CDR1 SEHNR, CDR2 FQNEAQ (reference sequence). V lost 6 bases, J lost 3 bases, and 6 bases stayed unmatched. The CDR3 region has the DNA TGTGCCAGCAGGTCCGGGACAGGGAACTACGAGCAGTACTTC. It encodes CASRSGTGNYEQYF.

The chain uses TRBV19 and TRBJ2-2, with TRBD1 matching over 7 bases. CDR1 is LNHDA, CDR2 SQIVND, per germline (reference sequence). The CDR3 loop spans 18 amino acids. J lost 9 bases, V lost 1 base, and 17 bases had no gene match. The CDR3 DNA follows: TGTGCCAGTAGTATAGGGAACAAGGGGGCCTTCCATAATTGGGAGCTGTTTTTT. It is translated as CASSIGNKGAFHNWELFF.

The genes are TRBV25-1 and TRBJ2-5, with 7 nucleotides matching TRBD1. The germline CDR1 and CDR2 sequences are MGHDK and SYGVNS. V lost 7 bases, J lost 1 base, and 3 bases stayed unmatched. The CDR3 has 13 amino acids. The CDR3 DNA reads TGTGCCAGCACCGGGACAGTCCAAGAGACCCAGTACTTC. This translates into CASTGTVQETQYF.

The chain combines TRBV9 with TRBJ2-2, with TRBD1 identical over 8 bases. The V gene's germline CDR1 is SGDLS and CDR2 YYNGEE. The CDR3 extends over 16 amino acids. J lost 5 bases, V lost 0 bases, and 6 bases had no gene match. The CDR3: CASSVAAGGLTGELFF. Written as DNA, the CDR3 is TGTGCCAGCAGCGTAGCGGCAGGGGGCTTGACCGGGGAGCTGTTTTTT.

This chain connects TRBV2 to TRBJ2-1; 12 positions match TRBD2. V shed 3 bases and J 8 bases; nucleotides not matched to a gene: 2. CDR3 size: 14 residues. Germline-derived CDR1 and CDR2 are SNHLY and FYNNEI. CDR3 loop: CASSDLAGGDEQFF. The CDR3 nucleotides read TGTGCCAGCAGTGACCTAGCGGGAGGGGATGAGCAGTTCTTC.

This chain links TRBV7-9 with TRBJ2-1; 12 bases align to TRBD2. This CDR3 region has 14 residues. The germline CDR1 and CDR2 sequences are SEHNR and FQNEAQ (reference sequence). J gave up 7 bases and V 6 bases, and 4 bases lay outside the gene matches. CDR3 loop: CASSQGLAGNEQFF. Here the CDR3 DNA reads TGTGCCAGCAGTCAAGGACTAGCGGGGAATGAGCAGTTCTTC.

V is TRBV5-1 and J is TRBJ2-1; 8 bases match TRBD1. The V and J ends lost 0 bases and 0 bases, in that order; junction bases with no gene match: 14. There are 20 residues in the CDR3. CDR1 is SGHRS and CDR2 is YFSETQ in the germline V gene. Written as DNA, the CDR3 is TGCGCCAGCAGCTTGGCGAAATCGGGACAGGTGATTAGCTCCTACAATGAGCAGTTCTTC. This codes for CASSLAKSGQVISSYNEQFF.

This chain links TRBV5-1 with TRBJ2-3, with D uncertain. CDR3 length equals 15 residues. V shed 2 bases and J shed 0 bases, with 10 bases lying between them. The germline V gene encodes CDR1 SGHRS and CDR2 YFSETQ. The CDR3 DNA reads TGCGCCAGCAGCTTCAGCGTTCGTAGCACAGATACGCAGTATTTT. Translation: CASSFSVRSTDTQYF.

There are a few counts of this clone. The chain links TRBV7-9 to TRBJ2-5, with D tentatively TRBD2 (5 bases). Germline loops: CDR1 SEHNR, CDR2 FQNEAQ (reference sequence). V was clipped by 2 bases and J by 1 base, with 14 bases between them. This CDR3 spans 16 amino acids. The DNA of the CDR3 is TGTGCCAGCAGCTTAATTCGGGATGGTCGCCAAGAGACCCAGTACTTC. It yields the protein CASSLIRDGRQETQYF.

The chain is built from TRBV7-2 and TRBJ2-3, with a tentative D call TRBD1 (6 bases). CDR1 and CDR2 from the germline V gene are SGHTA and FQGNSA. V lost 5 bases and J 4 bases, leaving 22 bases between the germline ends. This CDR3 comprises 17 residues. This chain's CDR3 is CASSVPLGRGDADTQYF. In DNA, the CDR3 is TGTGCCAGCAGCGTCCCTTTGGGCAGGGGTGATGCAGATACGCAGTATTTT. Together with reference TRBV7-2 and TRBJ2-3, the CDR3 gives the full variable domain: GAGVSQSPSNKVTEKGKDVELRCDPISGHTALYWYRQSLGQGLEFLIYFQGNSAPDKSGLPSDRFSAERTGGSVSTLTIQRTQQEDSAVYLCASSVPLGRGDADTQYFGPGTRLTVL.

J is TRBJ2-5 and V is TRBV27; D remains unclear. V was trimmed by 5 bases and J by 4 bases, leaving 5 bases between them. This CDR3 region has 11 residues. CDR1 MNHEY and CDR2 SMNVEV come from the germline V gene (reference sequence). CDR3 in amino acids: CASSLRETQYF. In DNA form, the CDR3 reads TGTGCCAGCAGTCTACGAGAGACCCAGTACTTC.

The genes are TRBV5-1 and TRBJ2-3; 9 bases agree with TRBD2. The length of the CDR3 is 19 residues. CDR1 and CDR2 (germline): SGHRS, YFSETQ. With 1 base clipped from V and 3 bases from J, the junction kept 15 bases outside the gene matches. DNA of the CDR3: TGCGCCAGCAGCTTGTCACGGGTAGCGGGGGCCCCGGTTACAGATACGCAGTATTTT. Translated: CASSLSRVAGAPVTDTQYF.

The V gene is TRBV2, the J gene TRBJ2-5; 7 nucleotides agree with TRBD1. The trim removed 8 bases at V and 5 bases at J, leaving 8 bases unmatched. CDR1 and CDR2 (germline): SNHLY, FYNNEI. This CDR3 has 13 residues. CDR3 in DNA: TGTGCCAGCGCCAAACAGGGGTGGGAGACCCAGTACTTC. Translated, it gives CASAKQGWETQYF.

This clone appeared a single time. The chain employs TRBV7-2 and TRBJ1-6; D remains ambiguous. The V end was cut by 2 bases, the J end by 8 bases, with 13 bases between. There are 15 residues in the CDR3. CDR1 is SGHTA and CDR2 is FQGNSA in the germline V gene. The CDR3: CASSLYGGLDSPLHF. The CDR3, as DNA: TGTGCCAGCAGCTTATACGGCGGGCTTGATTCACCCCTCCACTTT.

A note on this clone: A read error may account for a junction end that differs from germline. The V and J genes are TRBV7-9 and TRBJ1-1; D gene uncertain. Germline-derived CDR1 and CDR2 are SEHNR and FQNEAQ (reference sequence). This CDR3 has 11 amino acids. CDR3 nucleotide sequence: TGTTCCAGCAGCTTTGCGGAAGAAGCTTTCTTT. This translates into CSSSFAEEAFF.

V usage is TRBV9 and J usage is TRBJ1-4; D gene ambiguous. Germline CDR1 is SGDLS and CDR2 is YYNGEE. The CDR3 extends over 15 amino acids. Between the trimmed V and J ends, which lost 3 bases and 3 bases, there was a span of 12 bases. The CDR3 DNA sequence: TGTGCCAGCAGCGCAGCCGGGGTTCCTAATGAAAAACTGTTTTTT. Its protein is CASSAAGVPNEKLFF.

The chain recombines TRBV15 with TRBJ2-7; perhaps TRBD1 as D (6 bases). CDR1 is LNHNV, CDR2 YYDKDF, per germline (reference sequence). Deletions cut 0 bases from V and 4 bases from J, with 10 bases between. CDR3 size: 14 residues. The CDR3 loop reads CATSRDRGDYEQYF. CDR3 nucleotides: TGTGCCACCAGCAGAGACAGGGGCGATTACGAGCAGTACTTC.

V usage is TRBV2 and J usage is TRBJ1-3, with D unresolved. CDR1 SNHLY and CDR2 FYNNEI come from the germline V gene. The CDR3 spans 14 residues. V was clipped by 7 bases and J by 0 bases, with 10 bases between them. CDR3 region: CASKADHSGNTIYF. CDR3 sequence (DNA): TGTGCCAGCAAAGCGGATCACTCTGGAAACACCATATATTTT.

A few counts support this clone. The CDR3 DNA is TGCGCCAGCAGCCAAGCGGGACTAGCGGCTGGGGCCAACGTCCTGACTTTC. Amino acid sequence: CASSQAGLAAGANVLTF. This rearrangement joins TRBV4-3 to TRBJ2-6, with 11 nucleotides matching TRBD2. Losses at the gene ends were 1 base for V and 2 bases for J; bases not matched to a gene: 1. Germline V gives CDR1 LGHNA, CDR2 YSLEER. This CDR3 has 17 residues.

The J gene is TRBJ2-7, the V gene TRBV19, with D possibly being TRBD1 (6 bases). Germline assignment: CDR1 LNHDA and CDR2 SQIVND (reference sequence). Between the trimmed V and J ends, which lost 5 bases and 2 bases, there was a span of 40 bases. The CDR3 consists of 23 residues. In DNA, the CDR3 is TGTGCCAGTAGTCACACAGACAGGCAAAGTCTGCCTTGGGGATCTAGAACGACCTACGAGCAGTACTTC. Protein: CASSHTDRQSLPWGSRTTYEQYF.

This chain joins TRBV15 and TRBJ2-1; 10 bases are a match to TRBD2. The CDR3 runs 16 residues. Germline V gives CDR1 LNHNV, CDR2 YYDKDF (reference sequence). V gave up 0 bases and J gave up 4 bases; unmatched junction bases: 3. CDR3 protein: CATSREWTSGYNEQFF. CDR3 in DNA: TGTGCCACCAGCAGAGAATGGACTAGCGGATACAATGAGCAGTTCTTC. The variable domain in full, completed from reference TRBV15 and TRBJ2-1, reads DAMVIQNPRYQVTQFGKPVTLSCSQTLNHNVMYWYQQKSSQAPKLLFHYYDKDFNNEADTPDNFQSRRPNTSFCFLDIRSPGLGDTAMYLCATSREWTSGYNEQFFGPGTRLTVL.

The chain uses TRBV6-5 and TRBJ2-2; a possible D gene is TRBD2 (5 bases). V lost 6 bases and J lost 5, with 10 bases in between. CDR3 length: 13 residues. Germline-derived CDR1 and CDR2 are MNHEY and SVGAGI. The CDR3 sequence is CASRRAGTGELFF. The CDR3, as DNA: TGTGCCAGCAGGCGGGCAGGAACCGGGGAGCTGTTTTTT.

The chain couples TRBV27 to TRBJ1-1; 7 bases line up with TRBD1. CDR3 length: 15 amino acids. The ends lost 7 bases at V and 1 base at J; junction bases unmatched: 9. The germline CDR1 and CDR2 sequences are MNHEY and SMNVEV (reference sequence). CDR3 nucleotides: TGTGCCAGCAAACGAGGTTCAGGGGGGAACACTGAAGCTTTCTTT. Amino acid sequence: CASKRGSGGNTEAFF.

The genes are TRBV2 and TRBJ1-5; 12 nucleotides align to TRBD1. The CDR3 has 15 amino acids. The J segment lost 5 bases and the V segment lost 6 bases, leaving 5 bases of the junction unmatched. Germline V gene lookup returns CDR1 SNHLY and CDR2 FYNNEI. The CDR3 reads CASSVGTGGYQPQHF. CDR3 nucleotide sequence: TGTGCCAGCAGCGTCGGGACAGGGGGCTATCAGCCCCAGCATTTT.